What follows are 27 T cell receptor beta chains derived from one specimen sequenced in a study of beta chain features in type 1 diabetes (dated by TCRdb to about 2018). Findings and caveats that apply to the study as a whole: In all four CD4+ subsets, TCRB CDR3 length was moderately but significantly shorter in type 1 diabetes patients.

The library came from the immunoSEQ multiplex PCR assay. All of the isolated RNA was reverse transcribed with the High Capacity cDNA Reverse Transcription Kit, so expressed TCRB transcripts were sequenced. The table comes from immuneACCESS by way of TCRdb, which keeps in-frame sequences with V and J called. Part of the clones is missing from these tables; in studies checked, under half for an unresolved V gene and the rest for unknown reasons. This sample lists around 100,000 clones; approximately 30% were detected once. The ten largest account for 0.5% to 0.55% of the sample. No antigen has been identified for these receptors. Sample: central memory CD4+ T cells from blood. The receptors stem from a woman between 18 and 29 years old with type 1 diabetes.

Only a few counts were recorded for this clone. Other DNA sequences in this specimen translate into the identical CDR3. The chain links TRBV20-1 to TRBJ1-1; the D is unclear. Germline V gives CDR1 DFQATT, CDR2 SNEGSKA (reference sequence). The CDR3 length is 11 residues. Trimming removed 6 bases from V and 3 bases from J, with 8 bases in between. The CDR3 DNA reads TGCAGTGCCAGAATCGACACTGAAGCTTTCTTT. This sequence encodes CSARIDTEAFF.

This clone was observed a few times. This chain uses TRBV5-5 with TRBJ2-2; perhaps TRBD2 as D (5 bases). This CDR3 region has 17 residues. The V gene lost 2 bases and the J gene lost 7 bases, with 21 bases spanning the gap. The V gene's germline CDR1 is SGHKS and CDR2 YYEKEE (reference sequence). The CDR3: CASSFLASTAAFGELFF. In DNA form, the CDR3 reads TGTGCCAGCAGCTTTCTAGCTAGTACTGCCGCGTTCGGGGAGCTGTTTTTT. Complete variable domain (other parts from reference TRBV5-5 and TRBJ2-2): DAGVTQSPTHLIKTRGQQVTLRCSPISGHKSVSWYQQVLGQGPQFIFQYYEKEERGRGNFPDRFSARQFPNYSSELNVNALLLGDSALYLCASSFLASTAAFGELFFGEGSRLTVL.

Of note for this clone: The identical CDR3 is also encoded by other nucleotide sequences in the sample. The chain couples TRBV4-3 to TRBJ2-1, with TRBD1 as a possible D gene (5 bases). In germline, CDR1 is LGHNA, CDR2 YSLEER. V was shortened by 1 base and J by 6 bases, with 10 bases between the two germline ends. CDR3 size: 14 residues. The CDR3: CASSQAGRGNEQFF. DNA of the CDR3: TGCGCCAGCAGCCAAGCGGGTAGGGGCAATGAGCAGTTCTTC.

A note on this clone: The sample carries other DNA sequences with the same CDR3. The CDR3 reads CASRNLAGGYNEQFF. CDR3 DNA sequence: TGTGCCAGCAGGAACCTAGCGGGAGGCTACAATGAGCAGTTCTTC. V is TRBV28 and J is TRBJ2-1; 11 bases line up with TRBD2. This CDR3 spans 15 amino acids. The V gene's germline CDR1 is MDHEN and CDR2 SYDVKM. V shed 6 bases and J 3 bases; nucleotides not matched to a gene: 4.

This clone turned up a few times. The rearrangement joins TRBV18 to TRBJ2-2; D is perhaps TRBD1 (6 bases). V shed 3 bases and J shed 0 bases, with 17 bases lying between them. This CDR3 spans 18 amino acids. CDR1 is KGHSH, CDR2 LQKENI, per germline. The CDR3 sequence: CASSPTGQPPTNTGELFF. Written as DNA, the CDR3 is TGTGCCAGCTCACCTACAGGACAGCCACCTACGAACACCGGGGAGCTGTTTTTT.

The chain combines TRBV27 with TRBJ1-2, with D perhaps matching TRBD1 (6 bases). The CDR3 runs 18 residues. Per germline, CDR1 MNHEY and CDR2 SMNVEV (reference sequence). The V and J ends lost 4 bases and 5 bases respectively, with 26 bases between them. The DNA for the CDR3 is TGTGCCAGCAGTTCACTAACAAATCCGACAGGTGGGGAGTATGGCTACACCTTC. Its protein is CASSSLTNPTGGEYGYTF.

The V and J genes are TRBV19 and TRBJ1-4, with 7 bases matching TRBD1. Trimming took 5 bases from V and 6 from J; bases not matched to a gene: 12. The CDR3 consists of 16 residues. The V gene's germline CDR1 is LNHDA and CDR2 SQIVND (reference sequence). CDR3 amino acids: CASSDRALFVDEKLFF. The CDR3 DNA sequence: TGTGCCAGTAGTGACAGGGCCCTCTTTGTCGATGAAAAACTGTTTTTT. The entire variable domain, with the rest obtained from reference TRBV19 and TRBJ1-4, is as follows: DGGITQSPKYLFRKEGQNVTLSCEQNLNHDAMYWYRQDPGQGLRLIYYSQIVNDFQKGDIAEGYSVSREKKESFPLTVTSAQKNPTAFYLCASSDRALFVDEKLFFGSGTQLSVL.

This clone has only a few counts. The chain couples TRBV4-3 to TRBJ2-5, with TRBD2 matching 7 bases. The CDR3 contains 13 residues. J gave up 4 bases and V 5 bases, and 4 bases lay outside the gene matches. Germline V gives CDR1 LGHNA, CDR2 YSLEER. This chain's CDR3 is CASSSTGGETQYF. CDR3 DNA sequence: TGCGCCAGCAGCTCCACGGGGGGAGAGACCCAGTACTTC.

This clone has just a few counts. This same CDR3 is encoded by further DNA sequences in the sample. This chain links TRBV9 with TRBJ2-1; D remains unclear. V dropped 4 bases and J dropped 4 bases, with 12 bases sitting between them. The CDR3 sequence is 14 residues long. Germline V lookup: CDR1 SGDLS, CDR2 YYNGEE. The chain's CDR3 is CASSPQTGYNEQFF. Here the CDR3 DNA reads TGTGCCAGCAGCCCCCAGACTGGGTACAATGAGCAGTTCTTC. Looking up the rest from reference TRBV9 and TRBJ2-1 gives the full variable domain: DSGVTQTPKHLITATGQRVTLRCSPRSGDLSVYWYQQSLDQGLQFLIQYYNGEERAKGNILERFSAQQFPDLHSELNLSSLELGDSALYFCASSPQTGYNEQFFGPGTRLTVL.

A word on this clone: Other DNA sequences from this sample encode an identical CDR3 as well. In DNA, the CDR3 is TGCGCCAGCAGTGAGCAGGGCACAGATACGCAGTATTTT. Translation gives CASSEQGTDTQYF. The chain employs TRBV10-2 and TRBJ2-3, with no clear D. Per germline, CDR1 WSHSY and CDR2 SAAADI. The CDR3 covers 13 residues. The V end was cut by 2 bases, the J end by 1 base, with 4 bases between.

This clone turned up a few times. The chain employs TRBV5-4 and TRBJ1-2; 9 bases are a match to TRBD1. Germline V gives CDR1 SGHNT, CDR2 YYREEE (reference sequence). Trimming at V came to 6 bases and at J to 3 bases, leaving 6 bases not matched to a gene. The CDR3 is 14 amino acids. CDR3 coding DNA: TGTGCCAGCACTACAGGGGGCAGAGACTATGGCTACACCTTC. This gives the protein CASTTGGRDYGYTF. Filled out from reference TRBV5-4 and TRBJ1-2, the complete variable domain reads ETGVTQSPTHLIKTRGQQVTLRCSSQSGHNTVSWYQQALGQGPQFIFQYYREEENGRGNFPPRFSGLQFPNYSSELNVNALELDDSALYLCASTTGGRDYGYTFGSGTRLTVV.

This clone was picked up a small number of times. This sequence joins TRBV4-1 and TRBJ2-1; 13 bases match TRBD2. The CDR3 length is 17 residues. J lost 2 bases, V lost 5 bases, and 6 bases had no gene match. Germline V gene sequence: CDR1 MGHRA, CDR2 YSYEKL. CDR3 in amino acids: CASSNAGTSGAYNEQFF. CDR3 DNA sequence: TGCGCCAGCAGCAACGCGGGGACTAGCGGGGCCTACAATGAGCAGTTCTTC.

The rearrangement uses TRBV28 and TRBJ2-1, with D hard to call. CDR3 length: 14 amino acids. The germline V gene has CDR1 MDHEN and CDR2 SYDVKM. Trimming took 8 bases from V and 0 from J, leaving 11 bases between them. CDR3 residues: CASWAHSSYNEQFF. In DNA, the CDR3 is TGTGCCAGCTGGGCTCATAGCTCCTACAATGAGCAGTTCTTC.

The V and J genes are TRBV28 and TRBJ2-7, with D possibly TRBD2 on 5 matching bases. CDR3 length: 13 residues. Germline CDR1 reads MDHEN; CDR2 reads SYDVKM. Trimming cost V 4 bases and J 2 bases, with 9 bases left between them. The CDR3 region has the DNA TGTGCCAGCAGTTGGTACGGGACCTACGAGCAGTACTTC. Translating it yields CASSWYGTYEQYF.

The CDR3 DNA reads TGTGCCAGCTCTTGGCTGCAGTCGAACACCGGGGAGCTGTTTTTT. This sequence encodes CASSWLQSNTGELFF. The rearrangement joins TRBV18 to TRBJ2-2; D gene unclear. Germline values: CDR1 KGHSH, CDR2 LQKENI. The CDR3 extends over 15 amino acids. Trimming stripped 6 bases from V and 0 bases from J, with 11 bases between.

The chain links TRBV30 to TRBJ1-5; the match to TRBD1 covers 7 bases. V was pared by 1 base and J by 6 bases, with 3 bases of the junction left unmatched. CDR1 is GTSNPN and CDR2 is SVGIG in the germline V gene (reference sequence). The CDR3 is made up of 13 amino acids. The CDR3 protein is CAWSAQGIQPQHF. The CDR3 coding sequence is TGTGCCTGGAGTGCACAGGGGATTCAGCCCCAGCATTTT.

The V gene is TRBV7-9, the J gene TRBJ2-1; maybe TRBD2 (5 bases). CDR1 and CDR2 (germline): SEHNR, FQNEAQ (reference sequence). This CDR3 has 14 residues. Trimming cost V 9 bases and J 5 bases, with 17 bases left between them. The DNA of the CDR3 is TGTGCCAGGGACTCGGGGTTGGGAGACAATGAGCAGTTCTTC. Translation: CARDSGLGDNEQFF.

The V gene is TRBV25-1, the J gene TRBJ2-1; 7 nucleotides match TRBD1. Germline trimming cut 4 bases from V and 2 bases from J; bases unmatched to any gene: 8. The CDR3 runs to 16 residues. CDR1 is MGHDK, CDR2 SYGVNS, per germline. The CDR3 region is CASSGLDRLPYNEQFF. Here the CDR3 DNA reads TGTGCCAGCAGTGGCTTGGACAGGTTACCCTACAATGAGCAGTTCTTC.

The rearrangement links TRBV9 to TRBJ2-1; TRBD1 is a possible D gene (6 bases). Trimming took 4 bases from V and 4 from J, leaving 12 bases between them. Germline lookup yields CDR1 SGDLS and CDR2 YYNGEE. The CDR3 has 14 amino acids. CDR3 residues: CASSPPGTYNEQFF. As DNA, the CDR3 is TGTGCCAGCAGCCCCCCAGGGACATACAATGAGCAGTTCTTC.

The V and J genes are TRBV2 and TRBJ2-1; 12 positions match TRBD2. The J segment lost 4 bases and the V segment lost 6 bases, leaving 4 bases of the junction unmatched. The CDR3 runs to 15 residues. Germline CDR1 is SNHLY and CDR2 is FYNNEI. The CDR3 is CASSLTSGRYNEQFF. In DNA form, the CDR3 reads TGTGCCAGCAGCCTGACTAGCGGGAGATACAATGAGCAGTTCTTC.

The chain joins TRBV6-5 to TRBJ2-1; 11 nucleotides agree with TRBD2. Trimming cost V 6 bases and J 13 bases; bases outside gene matches: 8. CDR3 length: 13 residues. Germline V gene lookup returns CDR1 MNHEY and CDR2 SVGAGI. CDR3 bases: TGTGCCAGCAGCCTCGAAACTAGCGGGAGACAGTTCTTC. It specifies CASSLETSGRQFF.

The genes are TRBV7-3 and TRBJ2-1; 9 nucleotides align to TRBD2. Germline-derived CDR1 and CDR2 are SGHTA and FQGTGA. V lost 5 bases, J lost 9 bases, and 14 bases stayed unmatched. The CDR3 has 16 residues. CDR3 in amino acids: CASSPTLAGGFSEQFF. For the CDR3, the DNA is TGTGCCAGCAGCCCCACCCTGGCGGGAGGGTTCAGTGAGCAGTTCTTC. Based on the CDR3 plus reference TRBV7-3 and TRBJ2-1, the full variable domain is GAGVSQTPSNKVTEKGKYVELRCDPISGHTALYWYRQSLGQGPEFLIYFQGTGAADDSGLPNDRFFAVRPEGSVSTLKIQRTERGDSAVYLCASSPTLAGGFSEQFFGPGTRLTVL.

The CDR3 DNA sequence: TGTGCCAGCAGTCCAGATTACCAACCTTACAATGAGCAGTTCTTC. Translating gives CASSPDYQPYNEQFF. The chain is built from TRBV6-5 and TRBJ2-1, with D hard to call. There are 15 residues in the CDR3. Between the trimmed V and J ends, which lost 5 bases and 4 bases, there was a span of 15 bases. CDR1 MNHEY and CDR2 SVGAGI come from the germline V gene.

The chain has TRBV28 and TRBJ1-1, with D possibly being TRBD1 (6 bases). The germline V gene has CDR1 MDHEN and CDR2 SYDVKM. Trimming took 5 bases from V and 0 from J, leaving 13 bases between them. The CDR3 spans 15 residues. CDR3 residues: CASSIGGEVNTEAFF. CDR3 nucleotides: TGTGCCAGCAGTATAGGGGGGGAAGTGAACACTGAAGCTTTCTTT.

Regarding this clone: Distinct nucleotide sequences in the sample also encode this CDR3. This chain connects TRBV10-3 to TRBJ2-3; D unclear. This CDR3 has 13 residues. Germline assignment: CDR1 ENHRY and CDR2 SYGVKD. The ends were cut back, 4 bases at V and 1 base at J, with 6 bases in the middle. The chain's CDR3 is CAISGQGTDTQYF. In nucleotides, the CDR3 is TGTGCCATCAGTGGGCAGGGCACAGATACGCAGTATTTT.

The chain couples TRBV5-1 to TRBJ2-1; 8 nucleotides align to TRBD1. Trimming removed 3 bases from V and 4 bases from J; junction bases left unmatched: 6. Per the germline V gene, CDR1 is SGHRS and CDR2 is YFSETQ. There are 15 residues in the CDR3. The CDR3 DNA sequence: TGCGCCAGCAGCTCAGGGGGCCAAATTTACAATGAGCAGTTCTTC. It specifies CASSSGGQIYNEQFF.

The gene calls are TRBV6-6 and TRBJ2-5, with 12 bases fitting TRBD2. Germline values: CDR1 MNHNY, CDR2 SVGAGI (reference sequence). Trimming cost V 4 bases and J 1 base; bases outside gene matches: 4. The CDR3 is 16 residues long. Written as DNA, the CDR3 is TGTGCCAGCAGTTTGTGGACTAGCGGGGCCCAAGAGACCCAGTACTTC. Translating it yields CASSLWTSGAQETQYF.